This T cell receptor beta chain was captured in a study of control samples from healthy donors and cancer patients. Sequencing was performed with immunoSEQ multiplex PCR; in TCRdb, only in-frame clones are kept and a portion is missing. The sample has a few hundred thousand clones, approximately 92% seen once. Trimming left V 1 base short and J 5 bases short, with 9 bases between. CDR1 LNHDA and CDR2 SQIVND come from the germline V gene (reference sequence). The CDR3 contains 14 residues. V usage is TRBV19 and J usage is TRBJ2-1; TRBD2 might be the D (5 bases). Sequenced sample: PBMCs. This TCR derives from a man in his forties with head and neck cancer. The CDR3 DNA reads as TGTGCCAGTAGTATAGTCAGCGGAAACAATGAGCAGTTCTTC. Translation gives CASSIVSGNNEQFF.